Sequencing of this T cell receptor (beta chain) was carried out in a study of T cells in Graves' hyperthyroidism and ophthalmopathy. The study, taken as a whole, reports: Most clonotypes expanded in thyroid above 0.001 were likewise present in blood.

In this sample, this clonotype turned up many times. Its target is not known. Amplified regions were TCR beta CDR3 sequences from RNA transcripts. The HTBI set primed first-round TCR CDR3 RT-PCR. Each CDR3 protein gets one entry after TCRdb re-called the multiplex PCR reads with MiXCR. The repertoire has around 610,000 distinct CDR3 sequences, 14% to 15% of them found once; the top ten carry 3.5% to 4.5%. The TCR comes from a woman between 40 and 55 years old with Graves' ophthalmopathy. Sample: blood.

CDR3 region: CASSFPGGEQYF. The CDR3 region has the DNA TGTGCCAGCAGCTTCCCAGGGGGCGAGCAGTACTTC. This chain connects TRBV7-3 to TRBJ2-7, with 7 bases aligning to TRBD1. The trim removed 3 bases at V and 6 bases at J, leaving 2 bases unmatched. CDR1 SGHTA and CDR2 FQGTGA come from the germline V gene. This CDR3 has 12 amino acids.